This T cell receptor (beta chain) was observed in a study of control samples from healthy donors and cancer patients. Germline V gene data show CDR1 as SGHRS and CDR2 as YFSETQ. The CDR3 consists of 14 residues. The V end lost 4 bases, the J end lost 4 bases, and 12 bases lay between the germline ends. Generated by immunoSEQ multiplex PCR, the TCRdb table keeps only in-frame clones and is missing some. The sample yields roughly 130,000 clones, about nine tenths seen once. This clone has a handful of counts. The chain has TRBV5-1 and TRBJ1-5; the D is unclear. The sequence was collected from a man younger than 30 in good health. Specimen: blood. Here the CDR3 DNA reads TGCGCCAGCAGCCCAGGAGAGCCTAATCAGCCCCAGCATTTT. Amino acid sequence: CASSPGEPNQPQHF.